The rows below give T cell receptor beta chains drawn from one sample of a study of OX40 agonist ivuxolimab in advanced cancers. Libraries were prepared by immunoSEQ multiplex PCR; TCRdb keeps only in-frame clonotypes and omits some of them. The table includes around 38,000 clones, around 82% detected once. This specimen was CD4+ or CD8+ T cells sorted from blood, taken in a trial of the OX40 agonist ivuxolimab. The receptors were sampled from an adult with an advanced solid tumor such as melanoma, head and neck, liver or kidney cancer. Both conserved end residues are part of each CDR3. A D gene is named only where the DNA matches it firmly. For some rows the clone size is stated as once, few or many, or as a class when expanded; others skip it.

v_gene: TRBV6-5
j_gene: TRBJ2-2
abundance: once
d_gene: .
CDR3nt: TGTGCCAGCAGTTACGGCTTTCAGGGCGGGGAGCTGTTTTTT
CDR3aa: CASSYGFQGGELFF

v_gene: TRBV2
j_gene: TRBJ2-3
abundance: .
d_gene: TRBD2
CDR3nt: TGTGCCAGCCGAAGACTAGCGGGAGGCACAGATACGCAGTATTTT
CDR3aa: CASRRLAGGTDTQYF

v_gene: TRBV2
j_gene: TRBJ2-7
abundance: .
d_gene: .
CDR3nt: TGTGCCAGCAGTGACAGGGGGACTGGATCGTACGAGCAGTACTTC
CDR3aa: CASSDRGTGSYEQYF

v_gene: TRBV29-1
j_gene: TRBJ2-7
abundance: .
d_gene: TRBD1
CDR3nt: TGCAGCGTTCGGGTGACAGGGAGTAACGAGCAGTACTTC
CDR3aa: CSVRVTGSNEQYF

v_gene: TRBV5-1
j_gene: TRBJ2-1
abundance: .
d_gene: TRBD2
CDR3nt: TGCGCCAGCAGCTGGGAGGGTAGCGGGAGGATAGATGAGCAGTTCTTC
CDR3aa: CASSWEGSGRIDEQFF

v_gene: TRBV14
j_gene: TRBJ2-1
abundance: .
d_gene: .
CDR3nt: TGTGCCAGCAGCCAAAGCGGACGCAATGAGCAGTTCTTC
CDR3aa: CASSQSGRNEQFF

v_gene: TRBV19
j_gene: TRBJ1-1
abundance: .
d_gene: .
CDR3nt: TGTGCCAGTAGTATTCGGGAGGGGTTGAACACTGAAGCTTTCTTT
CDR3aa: CASSIREGLNTEAFF

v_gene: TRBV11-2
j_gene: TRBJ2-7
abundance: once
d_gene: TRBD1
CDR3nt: TGTGCCAGCGGACGCACAGGGGCATCCAACTCCTACGAGCAGTACTTC
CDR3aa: CASGRTGASNSYEQYF

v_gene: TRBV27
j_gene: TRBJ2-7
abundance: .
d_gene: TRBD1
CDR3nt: TGTGCCAGCAGTCCATGGGGACAGGGGTCCTACGAGCAGTACTTC
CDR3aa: CASSPWGQGSYEQYF

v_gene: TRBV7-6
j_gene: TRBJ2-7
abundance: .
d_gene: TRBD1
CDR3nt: TGTGCCAGCAGCAACGACAGGGACACGTACGAGCAGTACTTC
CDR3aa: CASSNDRDTYEQYF

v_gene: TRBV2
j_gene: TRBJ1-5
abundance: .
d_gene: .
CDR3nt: TGTGCCAGCAGTGAAGTCACCAACAGCGGGGGCCAGCATTTT
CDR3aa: CASSEVTNSGGQHF

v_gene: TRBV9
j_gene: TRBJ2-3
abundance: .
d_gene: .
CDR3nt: TGTGCCAGCAGCGCCGGGGTATGGAGCACAGATACGCAGTATTTT
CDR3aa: CASSAGVWSTDTQYF

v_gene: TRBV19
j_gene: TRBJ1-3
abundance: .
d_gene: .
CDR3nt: TGTGCCAGTAGTATCTCCGGGAGAACAAACACCATATATTTT
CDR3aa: CASSISGRTNTIYF

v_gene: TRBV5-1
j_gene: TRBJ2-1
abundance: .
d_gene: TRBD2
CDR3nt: TGCGCCAGCAGCTTGGCCGGAGCGGGAGATCTATATGAGCAGTTCTTC
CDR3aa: CASSLAGAGDLYEQFF

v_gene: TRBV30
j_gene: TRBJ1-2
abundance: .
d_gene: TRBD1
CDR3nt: TGTGCCTGGAGTGTACCGCGACAGGGGATGGGGGGCTACACCTTC
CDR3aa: CAWSVPRQGMGGYTF

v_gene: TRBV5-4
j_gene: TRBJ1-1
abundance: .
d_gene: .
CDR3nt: TGTGCCAGCAGCTTGGGGGCCAGGGTCCTTAACACTGAAGCTTTCTTT
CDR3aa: CASSLGARVLNTEAFF

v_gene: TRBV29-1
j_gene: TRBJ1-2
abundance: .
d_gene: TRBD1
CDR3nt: TGCAGCGTTCGACAGGGGGCGGACTATGGCTACACCTTC
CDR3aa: CSVRQGADYGYTF

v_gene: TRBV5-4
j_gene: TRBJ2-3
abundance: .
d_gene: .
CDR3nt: TGTGCCAGCAGCTTGGCGGAGGGGTACACAGATACGCAGTATTTT
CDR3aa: CASSLAEGYTDTQYF

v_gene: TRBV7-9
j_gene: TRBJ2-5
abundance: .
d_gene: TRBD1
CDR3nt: TGTGCCAGCAGCGCGGGACAGGGAGGGAAAGAGACCCAGTACTTC
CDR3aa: CASSAGQGGKETQYF

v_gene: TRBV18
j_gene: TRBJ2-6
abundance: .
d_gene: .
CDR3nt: TGTGCCAGCTCACCAGAGTTGGATGGGGCCAACGTCCTGACTTTC
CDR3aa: CASSPELDGANVLTF

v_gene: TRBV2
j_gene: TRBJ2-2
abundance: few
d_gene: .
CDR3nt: TGTGCCAGCAGTGGCCTAGCAGTCACCGGGGAGCTGTTTTTT
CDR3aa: CASSGLAVTGELFF

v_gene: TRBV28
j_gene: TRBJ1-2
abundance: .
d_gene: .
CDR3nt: TGTGCCAGCAGGGGGAGCCGCTATGGCTACACCTTC
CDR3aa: CASRGSRYGYTF

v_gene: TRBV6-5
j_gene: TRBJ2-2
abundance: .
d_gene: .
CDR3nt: TGTGCCAGCAGTTACTTTTCGGAGTACACCGGGGAGCTGTTTTTT
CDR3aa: CASSYFSEYTGELFF

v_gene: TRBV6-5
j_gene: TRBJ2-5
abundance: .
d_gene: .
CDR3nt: TGTGCCAGCAGTTACTCGGGTCGGCAGGGGACCCAGTACTTC
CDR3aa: CASSYSGRQGTQYF

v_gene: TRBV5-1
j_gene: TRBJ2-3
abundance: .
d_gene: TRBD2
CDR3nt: TGCGCCAGCAGCATTAGCGGGATGGGCACAGATACGCAGTATTTT
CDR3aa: CASSISGMGTDTQYF

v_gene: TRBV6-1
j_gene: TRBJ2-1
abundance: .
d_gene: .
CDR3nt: TGTGCCAGCTCAACAGGGTATGAGCAGTTCTTC
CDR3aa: CASSTGYEQFF

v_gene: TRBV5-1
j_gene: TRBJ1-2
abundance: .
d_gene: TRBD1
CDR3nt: TGCGCCAGCAGTCCCGGACAGGGGACCTATGGCTACACCTTC
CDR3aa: CASSPGQGTYGYTF

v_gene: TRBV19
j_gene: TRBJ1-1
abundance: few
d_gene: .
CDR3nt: TGTGCCAGTAGTATAAGGCAGAACACTGAAGCTTTCTTT
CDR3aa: CASSIRQNTEAFF

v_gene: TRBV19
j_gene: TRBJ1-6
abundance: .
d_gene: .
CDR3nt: TGTGCCAGTAGGGGGACAAGATCCCCTTCACCCCTCCACTTT
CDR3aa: CASRGTRSPSPLHF

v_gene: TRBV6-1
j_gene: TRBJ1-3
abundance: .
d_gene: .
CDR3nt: TGTGCCAGCAGTGTTAAGGACTTCTCTGGAAACACCATATATTTT
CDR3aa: CASSVKDFSGNTIYF

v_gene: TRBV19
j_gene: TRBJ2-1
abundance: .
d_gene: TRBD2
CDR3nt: TGTGCCAGTAGTAAAGGGGAGGGAGCGGGAGTTGGCGAGCAGTTCTTC
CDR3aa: CASSKGEGAGVGEQFF

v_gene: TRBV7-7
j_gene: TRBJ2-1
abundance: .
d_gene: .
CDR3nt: TGTGCCAGCAGCTTAGGCCGGTCAAATGAGCAGTTCTTC
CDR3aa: CASSLGRSNEQFF

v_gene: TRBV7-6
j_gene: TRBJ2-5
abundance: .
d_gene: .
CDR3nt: TGTGCCAGCAGCTACAATGGACTATTACAAGAGACCCAGTACTTC
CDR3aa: CASSYNGLLQETQYF

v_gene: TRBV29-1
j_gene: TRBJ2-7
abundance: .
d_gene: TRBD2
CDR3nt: TGCAGCGTCAGCGGGATCATCTCCTACGAGCAGTACTTC
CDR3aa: CSVSGIISYEQYF

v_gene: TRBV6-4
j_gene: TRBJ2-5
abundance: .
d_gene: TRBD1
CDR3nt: TGTGCCAGCAGCCAAAACAGGGGGGAGACCCAGTACTTC
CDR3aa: CASSQNRGETQYF

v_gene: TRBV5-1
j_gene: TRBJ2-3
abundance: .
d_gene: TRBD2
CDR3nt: TGCGCCAGCAGCCGATCCTCTAGCGGCGATACGCAGTATTTT
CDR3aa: CASSRSSSGDTQYF

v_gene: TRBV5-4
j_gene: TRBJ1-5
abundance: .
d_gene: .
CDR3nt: TGTGCCAGCAGCAGGGACGGAGTTAATCAGCCCCAGCATTTT
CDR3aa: CASSRDGVNQPQHF

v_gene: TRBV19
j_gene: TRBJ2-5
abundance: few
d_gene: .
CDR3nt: TGTGCCAGTAGTATCTGGGTGGTAAAAGAGACCCAGTACTTC
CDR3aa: CASSIWVVKETQYF

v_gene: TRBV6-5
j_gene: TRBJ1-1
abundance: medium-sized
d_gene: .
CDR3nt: TGTGCCAGCAGTTACTCGGACAGACCATTAAAAGCTTTCTTT
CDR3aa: CASSYSDRPLKAFF

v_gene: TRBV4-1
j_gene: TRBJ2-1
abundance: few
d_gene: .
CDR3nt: TGCGCCAGCAGAAGCTATAGGGGTCTCAATGAGCAGTTCTTC
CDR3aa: CASRSYRGLNEQFF

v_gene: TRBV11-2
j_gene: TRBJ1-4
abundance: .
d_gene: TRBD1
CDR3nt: TGTGCCAGCAGCGTCGGACAGGGTGAGGGAAAACTGTTTTTT
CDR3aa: CASSVGQGEGKLFF

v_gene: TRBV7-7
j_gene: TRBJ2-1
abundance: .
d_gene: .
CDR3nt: TGTGCCAGCAGCTTGGGGAGTACCTACAATGAGCAGTTCTTC
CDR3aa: CASSLGSTYNEQFF

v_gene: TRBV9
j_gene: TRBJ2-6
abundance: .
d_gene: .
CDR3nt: TGTGCCAGCAGCGACCTGATCTCTGGGGCCAACGTCCTGACTTTC
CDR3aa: CASSDLISGANVLTF

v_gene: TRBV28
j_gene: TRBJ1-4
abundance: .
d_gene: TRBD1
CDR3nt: TGTGCCAGCAGCGAGGGGGCGAGGTCCCTCCGAAAACTGTTTTTT
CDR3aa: CASSEGARSLRKLFF

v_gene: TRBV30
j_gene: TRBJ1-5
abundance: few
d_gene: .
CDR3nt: TGTGCCTGGAGTGATAGCAATCAGCCCCAGCATTTT
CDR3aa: CAWSDSNQPQHF

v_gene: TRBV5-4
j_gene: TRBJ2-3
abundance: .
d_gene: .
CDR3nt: TGTGCCAGCAGCACACAGGGAGTACATACGCAGTATTTT
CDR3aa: CASSTQGVHTQYF

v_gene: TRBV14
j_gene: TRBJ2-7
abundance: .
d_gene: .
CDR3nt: TGTGCCAGCAGCCTTAGAAGACCCCCGCTGGGCGAGCAGTACTTC
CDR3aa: CASSLRRPPLGEQYF

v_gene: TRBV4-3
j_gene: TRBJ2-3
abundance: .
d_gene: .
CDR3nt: TGCGCCAGCAGCCCCTTCTACCAGGGGGGCGCGGTAGATACGCAGTATTTT
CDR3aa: CASSPFYQGGAVDTQYF

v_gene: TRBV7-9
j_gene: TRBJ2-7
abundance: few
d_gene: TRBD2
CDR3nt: TGTGCCAGCAGCTTGGGACTAACCACCTACGAGCAGTACTTC
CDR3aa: CASSLGLTTYEQYF

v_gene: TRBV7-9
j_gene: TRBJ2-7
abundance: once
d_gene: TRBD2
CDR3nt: TGTGCCAGCAGCTTAGAGGTAGCGGGGACCTACGAGCAGTACTTC
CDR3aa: CASSLEVAGTYEQYF

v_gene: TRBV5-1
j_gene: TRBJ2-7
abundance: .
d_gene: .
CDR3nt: TGCGCCAGCAGCTGGAAGCAGGACGGAGGCGACGAGCAGTACTTC
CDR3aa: CASSWKQDGGDEQYF

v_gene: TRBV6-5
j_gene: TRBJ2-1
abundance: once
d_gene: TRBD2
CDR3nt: TGTGCCAGCACCAAGGGACTAGCGGACGGAGGTGAGCAGTTCTTC
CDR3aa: CASTKGLADGGEQFF

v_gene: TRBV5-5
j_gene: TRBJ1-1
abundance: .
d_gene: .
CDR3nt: TGTGCCAGCAGCTTACAGGTGATGAACACTGAAGCTTTCTTT
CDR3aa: CASSLQVMNTEAFF

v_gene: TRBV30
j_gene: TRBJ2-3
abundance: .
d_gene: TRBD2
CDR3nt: TGTGCCTGGACCGCCCCTCGCGGGAGTGTTGTGACAGATACGCAGTATTTT
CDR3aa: CAWTAPRGSVVTDTQYF

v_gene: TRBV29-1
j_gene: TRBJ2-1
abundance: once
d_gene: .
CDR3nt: TGCAGCGTTGAAACAGCGTCCTACAATGAGCAGTTCTTC
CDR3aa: CSVETASYNEQFF

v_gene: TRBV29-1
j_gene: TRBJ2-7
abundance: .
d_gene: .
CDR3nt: TGCAGCGTCTCAGTGGCAGGAACAGGGGAGCAGTACTTC
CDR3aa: CSVSVAGTGEQYF

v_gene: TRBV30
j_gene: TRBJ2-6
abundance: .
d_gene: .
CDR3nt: TGTGCCTGGAGTGTACTGCCCCACTCGAGCTCTGGGGCCAACGTCCTGACTTTC
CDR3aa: CAWSVLPHSSSGANVLTF